These 13 T cell receptor beta chains came from one sample sequenced in a study of blood T cell repertoires in COVID-19. Method: immunoSEQ multiplex PCR; TCRdb's copy keeps in-frame clones and lacks some. There are approximately 200,000 clones in the sample; about 80% occur only once, and around 2% lies in the top ten. Sequencing was carried out using peripheral blood. These receptors were collected from a woman in her sixties with acute or convalescent COVID-19.

The chain joins TRBV11-2 to TRBJ1-2, with 8 positions matching TRBD1. The CDR3 spans 14 residues. Germline V gene lookup returns CDR1 SGHAT and CDR2 FQNNGV. V shed 6 bases, J shed 8 bases, and the junction held 11 bases outside the gene matches. This CDR3 reads CASRHPDRGGGYTF. The CDR3 DNA is TGTGCCAGCAGGCACCCTGACAGGGGCGGCGGCTACACCTTC.

This chain links TRBV7-2 with TRBJ1-3; D perhaps matches TRBD1 (5 bases). The length of the CDR3 is 16 residues. V was shortened by 5 bases and J by 8 bases, with 22 bases between the two germline ends. Germline CDR1 and CDR2: SGHTA and FQGNSA. This CDR3 is CASSPRDWGSLDTIYF. The CDR3 DNA reads as TGTGCCAGCAGCCCCCGGGACTGGGGATCTCTCGACACCATATATTTT.

This clone has a handful of counts. The J gene is TRBJ1-5, the V gene TRBV19; no firm D call. V was cut by 6 bases and J by 4 bases, with 10 bases left in between. This CDR3 comprises 13 residues. Germline CDR1 is LNHDA and CDR2 is SQIVND (reference sequence). CDR3 sequence (DNA): TGTGCCAGTAGGCGTTTCGAGAATCAGCCCCAGCATTTT. This gives the protein CASRRFENQPQHF.

The J gene is TRBJ1-1, the V gene TRBV28; the D gene is possibly TRBD1 (5 bases). The germline CDR1 and CDR2 sequences are MDHEN and SYDVKM. This CDR3 has 16 amino acids. The ends were cut back, 3 bases at V and 0 bases at J, with 14 bases in the middle. The chain's CDR3 is CASSFGGAHLNTEAFF. Here the CDR3 DNA reads TGTGCCAGCAGTTTTGGAGGGGCACACCTGAACACTGAAGCTTTCTTT.

CDR3 region: CASSQEALPGCEQYF. The CDR3 DNA reads as TGTGCCAGCAGCCAAGAAGCGTTGCCCGGGTGCGAGCAGTACTTC. V usage is TRBV3-1 (or the pseudogene TRBV3-2) and J usage is TRBJ2-7; D ambiguous. Trimming took off 0 bases at V and 6 bases at J, with 15 bases between the two ends. Germline V CDR1 and CDR2: LGHDT, YNNKEL (reference sequence). CDR3 size: 15 residues.

This clone was detected a few times. The CDR3 nucleotides are TGTGCCAGCAGCCAAGGACAGGGGAAAGTTCTGTTTTTT. It encodes CASSQGQGKVLFF. V and J are TRBV3-1 (or the pseudogene TRBV3-2) and TRBJ1-4; 8 bases are a match to TRBD1. Germline loops: CDR1 LGHDT, CDR2 YNNKEL (reference sequence). The CDR3 spans 13 residues. V was clipped by 1 base and J by 14 bases; unmatched bases: 6.

This rearrangement joins TRBV5-6 to TRBJ2-2; 7 bases are shared with TRBD1. The CDR3 extends over 13 amino acids. The V and J ends lost 5 bases and 8 bases, in that order; junction bases with no gene match: 6. CDR1 SGHDT and CDR2 YYEEEE come from the germline V gene. The DNA for the CDR3 is TGTGCCAGCAGGTCCGGGACAGTAGGGGAGCTGTTTTTT. Translation: CASRSGTVGELFF.

This clone has just a few counts. This rearrangement joins TRBV5-5 to TRBJ1-3; 7 nucleotides align to TRBD1. The germline gives CDR1 SGHKS, CDR2 YYEKEE (reference sequence). CDR3 length: 15 amino acids. The junction had 7 bases not matched to a gene; V was cut back by 3 bases and J by 4 bases. The CDR3 is CASSWDRALGNTIYF. In nucleotides, the CDR3 is TGTGCCAGCAGCTGGGACAGAGCCCTCGGAAACACCATATATTTT.

The rearrangement uses TRBV2 and TRBJ2-5; tentative D call: TRBD2 (5 bases). From germline, CDR1 is SNHLY and CDR2 FYNNEI. This CDR3 region has 12 residues. Between the trimmed V and J ends, which lost 8 bases and 5 bases, there was a span of 12 bases. This CDR3 is CASGLFQETQYF. The DNA for the CDR3 is TGTGCCAGCGGACTCTTCCAGGAGACCCAGTACTTC.

This clone was seen only a few times. The chain couples TRBV7-9 to TRBJ2-5, with 7 bases matching TRBD1. V lost 5 bases to trimming and J lost 5 bases; unmatched junction nucleotides: 20. The CDR3 consists of 18 residues. The germline gives CDR1 SEHNR, CDR2 FQNEAQ (reference sequence). The CDR3 DNA follows: TGTGCCAGCAGCCGGGCCGGGACAGCCCTCGTCGGAGGCGAGACCCAGTACTTC. Translated: CASSRAGTALVGGETQYF.

This sequence joins TRBV29-1 and TRBJ2-3; D may be TRBD1 (5 bases). Germline CDR1 reads SQVTM; CDR2 reads ANQGSEA. This CDR3 has 13 amino acids. V lost 5 bases, J lost 1 base, and 10 bases lay in between. The CDR3 coding sequence is TGCAGCGTTCGGTCAGGGCGCACAGATACGCAGTATTTT. As protein: CSVRSGRTDTQYF.

This clone was detected only a few times. The chain uses TRBV19 and TRBJ2-7; TRBD1 matches 10 bases. The CDR3 totals 14 residues. CDR1 and CDR2 from the germline V gene are LNHDA and SQIVND (reference sequence). J was trimmed by 5 bases and V by 8 bases; bases with no gene match: 9. This CDR3 is CASSGTGAFDEQYF. CDR3 sequence (DNA): TGTGCCAGTTCCGGGACAGGGGCCTTTGACGAGCAGTACTTC.

The chain recombines TRBV28 with TRBJ2-2; 7 bases agree with TRBD2. V dropped 1 base and J dropped 6; count of bases not matched to a gene: 14. The germline V gene encodes CDR1 MDHEN and CDR2 SYDVKM. There are 18 residues in the CDR3. The CDR3 nucleotides are TGTGCCAGCAGTTTATCTTTTTCGGTCGGGGGGAATCCCGGGGAGCTGTTTTTT. Encoded protein: CASSLSFSVGGNPGELFF.